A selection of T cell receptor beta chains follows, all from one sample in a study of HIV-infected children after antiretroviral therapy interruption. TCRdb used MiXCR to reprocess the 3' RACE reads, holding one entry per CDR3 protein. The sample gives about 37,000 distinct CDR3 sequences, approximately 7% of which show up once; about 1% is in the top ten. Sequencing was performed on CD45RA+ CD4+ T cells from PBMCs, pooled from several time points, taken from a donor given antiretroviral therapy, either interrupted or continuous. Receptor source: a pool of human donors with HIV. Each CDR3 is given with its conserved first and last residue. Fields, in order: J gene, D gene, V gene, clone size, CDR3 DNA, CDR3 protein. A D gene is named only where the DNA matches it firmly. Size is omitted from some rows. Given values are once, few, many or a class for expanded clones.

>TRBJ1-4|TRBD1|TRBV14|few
TGTGCCAGCAGCCCTCGGACAGGGACGGCTGAAAAACTGTTTTTT
CASSPRTGTAEKLFF
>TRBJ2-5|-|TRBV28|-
TGTGCCAGCAGTTTATTGTTTCTCCAAGAGACCCGGTACTTC
CASSLLFLQETRYF
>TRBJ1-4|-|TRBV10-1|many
TGCGCCAGCAGTGTTGCAACTAATGAAAAACTGTTTTTT
CASSVATNEKLFF
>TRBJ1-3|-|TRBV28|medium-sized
TGTGCTAGCACCCCGCGGGGGGGTTCTGGAAATACGCTCTATTTT
CASTPRGGSGNTLYF
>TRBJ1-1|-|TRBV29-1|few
TGCAGCGTTGAGGTAGCTATTGAAGCTTTCTTT
CSVEVAIEAFF
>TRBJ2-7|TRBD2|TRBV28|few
TGTGCCAGCAGTGGAGGACTAGCGGGAGTATCCGAGCAGTACTTC
CASSGGLAGVSEQYF
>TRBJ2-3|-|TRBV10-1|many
TGCGCCAGCAGTGAAGGTCCCGGTTTGAATACGCAGTATTTT
CASSEGPGLNTQYF
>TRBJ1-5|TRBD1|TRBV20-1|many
TGCAGTGCTCCTGGACAGGGGAATCAGCCCCAGCATTTT
CSAPGQGNQPQHF
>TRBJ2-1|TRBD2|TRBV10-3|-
TGTGCCATCAGTGAAAGGACTAGGGCTATACTCGTGAGGAATGAGCAGTTCTTC
CAISERTRAILVRNEQFF
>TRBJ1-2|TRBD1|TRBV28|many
TGTGCCAGCAGTTTAATTGAGACAGGGGCATCGCATGGCTACACCTTC
CASSLIETGASHGYTF
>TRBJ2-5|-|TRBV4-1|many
TGCGCCAGCAGCCAATGTACACCGAGGCAGGACCAAGAGACCCAGTACTTC
CASSQCTPRQDQETQYF
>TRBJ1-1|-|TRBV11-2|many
TGTGCCAGCAATACTGACACCGATGAAGCTTTCTTT
CASNTDTDEAFF
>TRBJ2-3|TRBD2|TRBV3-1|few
TGTGCCAGCAGGAGCGGGGGCACAGATACGCAGTATTTT
CASRSGGTDTQYF
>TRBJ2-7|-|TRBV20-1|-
TGCAGCACTAGGGACCGCAACACCTACGAGCAGTACTTC
CSTRDRNTYEQYF
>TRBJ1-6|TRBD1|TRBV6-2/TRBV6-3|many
TGTGCCAGCAGTCAGACAGGGGGCTCTTCGTCACCCCTCCACTTT
CASSQTGGSSSPLHF
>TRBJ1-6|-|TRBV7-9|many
TGTGCCAGCAGCTTAGAGACCTCAGGTTCACCCCTCCACTTT
CASSLETSGSPLHF
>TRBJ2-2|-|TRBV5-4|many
TGTGCCAGCAGCCCCTTCCCGGGACCCGGGGAGCTGTTTTTT
CASSPFPGPGELFF
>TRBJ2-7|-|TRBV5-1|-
TGCGCCAGCAGGTACGGACAGAACTACGAGCAGTACTTC
CASRYGQNYEQYF
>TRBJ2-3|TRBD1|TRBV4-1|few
TGCGCCAGCAGCCAAGTGACAGGGACAGATACGCAGTATTTT
CASSQVTGTDTQYF
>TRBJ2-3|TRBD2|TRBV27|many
TGTGCCAGCAGTTCGGGACTAGCGGGGCACAGAGATACGCAGTATTTT
CASSSGLAGHRDTQYF
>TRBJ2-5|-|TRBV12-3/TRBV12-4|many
TGTGCAAGCAGCCTCCGGGAAAACCAAGACACCCAGTACTTT
CASSLRENQDTQYF
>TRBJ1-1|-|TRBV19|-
TGTGCCAGCTCACCGGGACGGAACACTGAAGCTTTCTTT
CASSPGRNTEAFF
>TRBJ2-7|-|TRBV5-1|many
TGCGCCAGCAGCCCGCGACATAGGTTGAATACGAAGGCCCCTGGGCAGTACTTC
CASSPRHRLNTKAPGQYF
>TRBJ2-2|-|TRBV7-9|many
TGTGCCAGCAGCTCGTCACCCGGGTGGACCGGGGAGCTGTTTTTT
CASSSSPGWTGELFF
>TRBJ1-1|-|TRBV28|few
TGTGCCAGCAGTAATTCCATGAACACTGAAGCTTTCTTT
CASSNSMNTEAFF
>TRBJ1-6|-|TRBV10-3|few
TGTGCCAGCAGTTACGGTTCTGGAAATTCACCCCTCCACTTT
CASSYGSGNSPLHF
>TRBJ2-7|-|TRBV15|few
TGTGCCACCAGCAAACGGGGCTACGAGCAGTACTTC
CATSKRGYEQYF
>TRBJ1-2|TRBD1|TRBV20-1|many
TGCAGTGCAAAGGGACAGGGTGGTTATGGCTACACCTTC
CSAKGQGGYGYTF
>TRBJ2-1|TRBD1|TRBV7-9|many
TGTGCCAGCAGCTCCAGGGACAGGGGACCCTACAATGAGCAGTTCTTC
CASSSRDRGPYNEQFF
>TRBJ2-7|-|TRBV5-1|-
TGCGCCAGCAGCCTCAGGTCCCGGGACGCCTACGAGCAGTACTTT
CASSLRSRDAYEQYF
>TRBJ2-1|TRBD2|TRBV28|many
TGTGCCAGCAGTCCTAGCGGGAGCTCCTACAATGAGCAGTTCTTC
CASSPSGSSYNEQFF
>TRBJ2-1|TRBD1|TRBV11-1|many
TGTGCCAGCAGTTTCAGGGGGCGCTATGCTGAGCAGTTCTTC
CASSFRGRYAEQFF
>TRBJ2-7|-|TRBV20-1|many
TGCAGTGCTAGAAAGGCGGAGCAGTACTTC
CSARKAEQYF
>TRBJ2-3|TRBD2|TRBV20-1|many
TGCAGTGCTGGGGAGGGCCGAGGCACAGATACGCAGTATTTT
CSAGEGRGTDTQYF
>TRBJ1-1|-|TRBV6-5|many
TGTGCCAGCAGTTACTCAAAATGGGGCACCATGAACACTGAAGCTTTCTTT
CASSYSKWGTMNTEAFF
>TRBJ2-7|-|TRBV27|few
TGTGCCAGCAGTACACGAGGGGCGAGGTACGAGCAGTACTTC
CASSTRGARYEQYF
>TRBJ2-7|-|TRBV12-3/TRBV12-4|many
TGTGCCAGCAGTTTATTGGGGTGGGAGCAGTACTTC
CASSLLGWEQYF
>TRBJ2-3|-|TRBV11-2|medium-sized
TGTGCCAGCAGGCCTGGCTTTGTTTCAGATACGCAGTATTTT
CASRPGFVSDTQYF
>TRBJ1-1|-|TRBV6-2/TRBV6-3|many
TGTGCCAGCAGTTACTCGAGGGGTGGGGTCACTGAAGCTTTCTTT
CASSYSRGGVTEAFF
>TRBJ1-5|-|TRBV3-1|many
TGTGCCAGCAGCCATGGGAATCAGCCCCAGCATTTT
CASSHGNQPQHF
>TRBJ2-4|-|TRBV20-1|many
TGCAGTGCTAGAGACCTCAGCAGCCGGAACATTCAGTACTTC
CSARDLSSRNIQYF
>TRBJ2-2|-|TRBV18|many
TGTGCCAGCTCACCACCTCTTAAGCCGATCGCGAACACCGGGGAGCTGTTTTTT
CASSPPLKPIANTGELFF
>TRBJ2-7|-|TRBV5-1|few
TGCGCCAGCAGCCTAGGCAGGGACGAGCAGTACTTC
CASSLGRDEQYF
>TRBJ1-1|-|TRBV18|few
TGTGCCAGCTCACCACGTGGGAACGAGAACACTGAAGCTTTCTTT
CASSPRGNENTEAFF
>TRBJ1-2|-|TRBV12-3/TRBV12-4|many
TGTGCCAGCAGTTTAGCGCTCTGGGAAAATGGCTACACCTTC
CASSLALWENGYTF
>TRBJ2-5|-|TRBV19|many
TGTGCCAGCAGTATTCGGGACTGGGCCAACCAAGACACCCAGTACTTT
CASSIRDWANQDTQYF
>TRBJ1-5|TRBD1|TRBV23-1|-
TGCGCCAGCAGACCCGGGGGACAGGGGGGTCAGCCCCAGCATTTT
CASRPGGQGGQPQHF
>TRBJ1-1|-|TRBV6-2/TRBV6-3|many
TGTGCCACGGCTCGGGAGAACACTGAAGCTTTCTTT
CATARENTEAFF
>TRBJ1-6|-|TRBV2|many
TGTGCCAGCTCTCTCCGACATAATTCCTATAATTCGCCCCTCTACTTT
CASSLRHNSYNSPLYF
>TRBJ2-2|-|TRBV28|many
TGTGCCAGCATCCACAGGGTCTTCACCGGGGAGCTGTTTTTT
CASIHRVFTGELFF
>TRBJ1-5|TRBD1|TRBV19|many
TGTGCCAGCAGGGACAGGGGTCGTTCCCAGCATTTT
CASRDRGRSQHF
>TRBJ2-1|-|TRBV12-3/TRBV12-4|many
TGTGCCAGCAGTTTAATCTACAACCAAGAGCAGTTCTTC
CASSLIYNQEQFF
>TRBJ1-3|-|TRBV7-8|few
TGTGCCAGCCGGACCGTCTCTGGAAACACCATATATTTT
CASRTVSGNTIYF
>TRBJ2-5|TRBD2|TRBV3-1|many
TGTGCCAGCAGCCAAGATTTTCTAGCGGGGGGCCAAGAGACCCAGTACTTC
CASSQDFLAGGQETQYF